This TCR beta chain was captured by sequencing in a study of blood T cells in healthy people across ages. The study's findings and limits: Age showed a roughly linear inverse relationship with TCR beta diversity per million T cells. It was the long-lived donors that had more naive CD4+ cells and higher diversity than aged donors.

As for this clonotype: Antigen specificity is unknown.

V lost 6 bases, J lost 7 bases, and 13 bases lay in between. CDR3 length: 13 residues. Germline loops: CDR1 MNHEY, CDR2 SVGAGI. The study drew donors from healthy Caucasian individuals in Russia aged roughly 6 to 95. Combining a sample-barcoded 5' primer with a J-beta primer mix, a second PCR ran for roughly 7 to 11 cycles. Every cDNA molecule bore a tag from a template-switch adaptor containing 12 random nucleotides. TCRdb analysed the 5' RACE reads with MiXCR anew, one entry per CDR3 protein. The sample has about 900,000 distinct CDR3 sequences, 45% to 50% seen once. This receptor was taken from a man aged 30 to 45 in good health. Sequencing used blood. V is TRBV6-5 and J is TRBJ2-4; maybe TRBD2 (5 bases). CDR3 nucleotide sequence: TGTGCCAGCAGCGCCACCGAGGGCAACATTCAGTACTTC. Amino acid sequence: CASSATEGNIQYF.